These 15 T cell receptor beta chains share one sample of origin, sequenced in a study of shared clonotypes between healthy human individuals. Measured with immunoSEQ multiplex PCR; TCRdb has only the in-frame clones, and not every one. Of about 490,000 clones in the sample, less than 80% are singletons; the top ten hold 10% to 15%. Sequencing was performed on PBMCs. These receptors all come from a woman between 35 and 50 years old in good health. Some clones in this sample may be carry-over from other donors' samples.

This clone was counted ten times or more. The chain links TRBV4-2 to TRBJ2-1; tentatively, D is TRBD2 (5 bases). The CDR3 is 12 amino acids. V was clipped by 3 bases and J by 9 bases, with 9 bases between them. Germline V gene sequence: CDR1 LGHNA, CDR2 YNFKEQ. CDR3 sequence (DNA): TGTGCCAGCAGCCACAACCGGGGTGAGCAGTTCTTC. It codes for CASSHNRGEQFF.

This chain joins TRBV5-4 and TRBJ2-7, with unresolved D. Germline CDR1 is SGHNT and CDR2 is YYREEE (reference sequence). V was cut by 1 base and J by 1 base, with 9 bases left in between. The CDR3 is 14 amino acids. CDR3 residues: CASSLSILSYEQYF. In DNA, the CDR3 is TGTGCCAGCAGCTTGTCTATACTTTCCTACGAGCAGTACTTC.

This clone was observed a handful of times. Here the CDR3 DNA reads TGTGCCACCAGCAGAGATATTAGAACCTACGAGCAGTACTTC. This translates into CATSRDIRTYEQYF. The chain uses TRBV15 and TRBJ2-7; D not resolved. V gave up 0 bases and J gave up 2 bases, with 8 bases separating them. The CDR3 loop spans 14 amino acids. The germline V gene encodes CDR1 LNHNV and CDR2 YYDKDF (reference sequence).

The rearrangement links TRBV5-5 to TRBJ2-7, with D perhaps given as TRBD1 or TRBD2 (5 bases each). V dropped 3 bases and J dropped 0 bases, with 13 bases sitting between them. The germline V gene encodes CDR1 SGHKS and CDR2 YYEKEE (reference sequence). The CDR3 spans 15 residues. The CDR3 protein is CASSSSGRVSYEQYF. CDR3 nucleotides: TGTGCCAGCAGCTCCTCGGGACGGGTCTCCTACGAGCAGTACTTC.

This sequence joins TRBV5-6 and TRBJ2-7, with TRBD1 matching over 9 bases. The CDR3 spans 14 residues. V lost 4 bases to trimming and J lost 6 bases; unmatched junction nucleotides: 8. Germline V lookup: CDR1 SGHDT, CDR2 YYEEEE. As DNA, the CDR3 is TGTGCCAGCAGCCTAATGCGACAGGGGGGCGAGCAGTACTTC. It yields the protein CASSLMRQGGEQYF.

In its sample, this clone was seen many times. The chain is built from TRBV2 and TRBJ1-3; 8 positions agree with TRBD1. The CDR3 totals 14 residues. Germline V CDR1 and CDR2: SNHLY, FYNNEI. V gave up 5 bases and J gave up 2 bases; unmatched junction bases: 2. CDR3 loop: CASSQDRAGNTIYF. CDR3 sequence (DNA): TGTGCCAGCAGTCAGGACAGGGCTGGAAACACCATATATTTT. Variable domain in full (rest from reference TRBV2 and TRBJ1-3): EPEVTQTPSHQVTQMGQEVILRCVPISNHLYFYWYRQILGQKVEFLVSFYNNEISEKSEIFDDQFSVERPDGSNFTLKIRSTKLEDSAMYFCASSQDRAGNTIYFGEGSWLTVV.

V is TRBV5-1 and J is TRBJ2-3, with TRBD2 as a possible D gene (6 bases). The V gene lost 2 bases and the J gene lost 0 bases, with 13 bases spanning the gap. The CDR3 is 16 amino acids. The V gene's germline CDR1 is SGHRS and CDR2 YFSETQ. This chain's CDR3 is CASSFAAAGSTDTQYF. The CDR3 DNA reads TGCGCCAGCAGCTTCGCGGCCGCGGGAAGCACAGATACGCAGTATTTT.

This chain's CDR3 is CASSLGQENTEAFF. The CDR3 DNA reads as TGTGCCAGCAGCCTAGGACAGGAGAACACTGAAGCTTTCTTT. The chain links TRBV7-2 to TRBJ1-1, with 7 bases that match TRBD1. Germline V CDR1 and CDR2: SGHTA, FQGNSA. This CDR3 has 14 amino acids. With 5 bases clipped from V and 1 base from J, the junction kept 4 bases outside the gene matches.

The chain carries TRBV10-1 and TRBJ2-3; D possibly matches TRBD1 or TRBD2 (5 bases each). Germline CDR1 and CDR2: WNHNN and SYGVQD (reference sequence). The CDR3 runs to 13 residues. The V gene lost 2 bases and the J gene lost 8 bases, with 11 bases spanning the gap. The CDR3 DNA sequence: TGCGCCAGCAGTGAGGGGGGTGCGGGTACGCAGTATTTT. Protein product: CASSEGGAGTQYF.

This clone appeared a few times. The chain employs TRBV5-6 and TRBJ2-5; a weak D match, TRBD1 (6 bases). The tail of the sequence fits TRBJ2-7 better, so the J call may be wrong. Germline assignment: CDR1 SGHDT and CDR2 YYEEEE. The CDR3 spans 15 residues. CDR3 loop: CASSFSPGGLYEQYF. CDR3 bases: TGTGCCAGCAGCTTTAGTCCTGGGGGCCTATACGAGCAGTACTTC.

The table lists this clone with a few counts. The rearrangement joins TRBV5-1 to TRBJ2-2; TRBD2 matches 8 bases. V lost 0 bases, J lost 12 bases, and 1 base stayed unmatched. Germline lookup yields CDR1 SGHRS and CDR2 YFSETQ. The CDR3 contains 12 residues. DNA of the CDR3: TGCGCCAGCAGCTTGGAGCGGGAGCAGCTGTTTTTT. It codes for CASSLEREQLFF.

This chain uses TRBV5-1 with TRBJ1-1; possibly TRBD1 for D (5 bases). The CDR3 is 14 amino acids. The germline V gene encodes CDR1 SGHRS and CDR2 YFSETQ. Trimming pared 4 bases from V and 7 bases from J, leaving 17 bases between. The CDR3 region is CASSLQPSTGEAFF. The CDR3 nucleotides are TGCGCCAGCAGCCTTCAACCTTCCACAGGTGAAGCTTTCTTT.

In its sample, this clone was seen once. The genes are TRBV6-1 and TRBJ1-5; the match to TRBD1 covers 12 bases. Germline CDR1 and CDR2: MNHNS and SASEGT. V was pared by 7 bases and J by 5 bases, with 3 bases of the junction left unmatched. The CDR3 contains 14 residues. CDR3 in DNA: TGTGCCAGCACCGGGACAGGGGGCGATCAGCCCCAGCATTTT. This translates into CASTGTGGDQPQHF.

V usage is TRBV5-1 and J usage is TRBJ2-3; D is unresolved. The CDR3 runs to 13 residues. V dropped 4 bases and J dropped 5 bases, with 11 bases sitting between them. Per germline, CDR1 SGHRS and CDR2 YFSETQ. The CDR3 sequence is CASSANLGDTQYF. The DNA for the CDR3 is TGCGCCAGCAGCGCCAACCTTGGAGATACGCAGTATTTT.

The rearrangement uses TRBV29-1 and TRBJ2-5; D ambiguous. V lost 1 base to trimming and J lost 5 bases, with 14 bases between them. CDR3 length: 14 residues. The germline V gene has CDR1 SQVTM and CDR2 ANQGSEA. In DNA, the CDR3 is TGCAGCGTTGAAGGTCGGATGGGTTTGGAGACCCAGTACTTC. The encoded protein is CSVEGRMGLETQYF.